The next 13 T cell receptor beta chains were all read from a single sample in a study of tissue T cells after allogeneic stem cell transplantation. The repertoire was sequenced with immunoSEQ multiplex PCR; TCRdb's copy has only in-frame clones and lacks some. The repertoire has under 3,500 clones, 50% of them found once; the top ten carry approximately 15%. Specified time point: mouse harvest day 14 after allogeneic transplant. Tail vein injection delivered 10^7 T-cell-depleted bone marrow cells and 10^6 splenic CD5+ T cells. Material for sequencing was gut tissue. Source of these receptors: a female BALB/c mouse given C57BL/6 T cells with graft-versus-host disease after an allogeneic hematopoietic cell transplant.

This clone was counted a single time. Gene and germline names: mouse. The CDR3 goes on 1 residue after the read ends, and that part is filled in from the germline J gene. This chain joins TRBV1 and TRBJ2-4; TRBD1 is a possible D gene (6 bases). The V end was cut by 1 base, the J end by 1 base, with 9 bases between. This CDR3 has 15 amino acids. Germline assignment: CDR1 NSQYPW and CDR2 LRSPGD (reference sequence). CDR3 DNA, as far as it was read: TGCACCTGCAGTGCAGTCAGGGGTGGTCAAAACACCTTGTAC. It specifies CTCSAVRGGQNTLY. In full, the CDR3 is CTCSAVRGGQNTLYF.

Turning to this clone: The germline and genes are mouse ones. Read data end 1 residue before the CDR3 end; the end is taken from the germline J gene. The chain combines TRBV26 with TRBJ1-1, with TRBD1 as a possible D gene (5 bases). V lost 1 base and J 0 bases, leaving 6 bases between the germline ends. Germline V CDR1 and CDR2: KGHPV, FQNQEV (reference sequence). This CDR3 region has 14 residues. The CDR3 loop is CASSLLGANTEVFF. CDR3 bases read: TGTGCCAGCAGTCTGTTGGGGGCAAACACAGAAGTCTTC. Drawing the rest from reference TRBV26 and TRBJ1-1, the complete variable domain is NSKVIQTPRYLVKGQGQKAKMRCIPEKGHPVVFWYQQNKNNEFKFLINFQNQEVLQQIDMTEKRFSAECPSNSPCSLEIQSSEAGDSALYLCASSLLGANTEVFFGKGTRLTVV.

Comment on this clone: Gene names are the mouse ones. The CDR3 goes on 1 residue after the read ends, and that part is filled in from the germline J gene. The J gene is TRBJ2-5, the V gene TRBV3; 10 bases are a match to TRBD2. This CDR3 has 15 residues. Germline CDR1 SNHLY, CDR2 FYNGKV (reference sequence). J was trimmed by 6 bases and V by 3 bases; bases with no gene match: 6. CDR3: CASSFAGGARDTQYF. The CDR3 bases that were read are TGTGCCAGCAGCTTTGCTGGGGGGGCGCGGGACACCCAGTAC.

With regard to this clone: Gene names denote mouse genes. The read comes to an end 1 residue before the CDR3 does, leaving the germline J gene to fill in the end. The chain recombines TRBV26 with TRBJ1-1; D is ambiguous. Between the trimmed V and J ends, which lost 2 bases and 4 bases, there was a span of 11 bases. The CDR3 runs to 14 residues. Per germline, CDR1 KGHPV and CDR2 FQNQEV (reference sequence). CDR3 sequence: CASSLREGGTEVFF. The sequenced CDR3 bases are TGTGCCAGCAGTCTGAGGGAGGGCGGCACAGAAGTCTTC.

Details on this clone: Gene names follow the mouse nomenclature. The read stops 1 residue short of the end of the CDR3; the missing end is completed from the germline J gene. This rearrangement joins TRBV3 to TRBJ2-7, with D perhaps given as TRBD1 or TRBD2 (5 bases each). Germline V CDR1 and CDR2: SNHLY, FYNGKV (reference sequence). V gave up 3 bases and J gave up 6 bases, with 12 bases separating them. This CDR3 is 13 amino acids long. The CDR3 loop reads CASSLGGAPEQYF. The sequenced CDR3 bases are TGTGCCAGCAGCTTGGGAGGGGCGCCTGAACAGTAC.

Remarks on this clone: The gene symbols are mouse symbols. The sequence runs out 1 residue before the end of the CDR3; the remainder is reconstructed from the germline J gene. J is TRBJ1-5 and V is TRBV31; D unclear. The V end was cut by 6 bases, the J end by 0 bases, with 6 bases between. Per the germline V gene, CDR1 is GKSSPN and CDR2 is SITVG. The CDR3 contains 12 residues. The CDR3 loop reads CACDDNNQAPLF. The DNA read from the CDR3 is TGTGCCTGTGACGATAACAACCAGGCTCCGCTT.

Note on this clone: The gene names here belong to mouse. The missing CDR3 end, 1 residue past where the read stops, is filled in from the germline J gene. V gene TRBV31 combines with J gene TRBJ1-2; D is unresolved. The germline CDR1 and CDR2 sequences are GKSSPN and SITVG. The germline V and J ends were trimmed by 0 bases and 4 bases, with 9 bases remaining between them. This CDR3 region has 13 residues. The part of the CDR3 DNA that was read is TGTGCCTGGAGTCTTGGTTACGGCTCCGACTACACC. As protein: CAWSLGYGSDYT. The entire CDR3 sequence reads CAWSLGYGSDYTF.

By sample share, this clone is medium-sized. Mouse gene names apply. The CDR3 extends 1 residue past the end of the read, so its final part is completed from the germline J gene. The rearrangement links TRBV1 to TRBJ1-3, with unresolved D. V was shortened by 3 bases and J by 0 bases, with 9 bases between the two germline ends. The germline gives CDR1 NSQYPW, CDR2 LRSPGD (reference sequence). The CDR3 extends over 15 amino acids. The chain's CDR3 is CTCSARHHSGNTLYF. CDR3 DNA (partial): TGCACCTGCAGTGCGCGACACCATTCTGGAAATACGCTCTAT. Based on the CDR3 plus reference TRBV1 and TRBJ1-3, the full variable domain is VTLLEQNPRWRLVPRGQAVNLRCILKNSQYPWMSWYQQDLQKQLQWLFTLRSPGDKEVKSLPGADYLATRVTDTELRLQVANMSQGRTLYCTCSARHHSGNTLYFGEGSRLIVV.

With respect to this clone: Gene names refer to mouse genes. The read is 1 residue too short to cover the CDR3 end, so that end is filled in from the germline J gene. J is TRBJ2-5 and V is TRBV19; 8 positions match TRBD1. The germline V gene encodes CDR1 FNHDT and CDR2 SITEND (reference sequence). V dropped 5 bases and J dropped 3; count of bases not matched to a gene: 2. The length of the CDR3 is 13 residues. CDR3 region: CASSRDRQDTQYF. The CDR3 DNA, read in part, is TGTGCCAGCAGCCGGGACAGGCAAGACACCCAGTAC.

Concerning this clone itself: Genes and germline are mouse. The read ends 1 residue early relative to the CDR3; the germline J gene fills the gap. The chain uses TRBV1 and TRBJ2-5; 11 nucleotides line up with TRBD2. The CDR3 is 14 amino acids. The J segment lost 6 bases and the V segment lost 4 bases, leaving 3 bases of the junction unmatched. The germline gives CDR1 NSQYPW, CDR2 LRSPGD (reference sequence). The CDR3 here is CTCSDWGGGDTQYF. Incomplete CDR3 DNA: TGCACCTGCAGTGACTGGGGGGGCGGGGACACCCAGTAC. Full variable domain (missing parts from reference TRBV1 and TRBJ2-5): VTLLEQNPRWRLVPRGQAVNLRCILKNSQYPWMSWYQQDLQKQLQWLFTLRSPGDKEVKSLPGADYLATRVTDTELRLQVANMSQGRTLYCTCSDWGGGDTQYFGPGTRLLVL.

By share of the sample, this clone is medium-sized. Gene names are mouse gene names. The read halts 1 residue ahead of the CDR3 end, with the missing end drawn from the germline J gene. The chain carries TRBV23 and TRBJ1-3. This CDR3 spans 14 amino acids. Germline CDR1 and CDR2: KGHTA and FQNQQP. CDR3 sequence reads: CSSSQSGSGDTLYF. The part of the CDR3 DNA that was read is TGCTCCAGCAGTCAATCGGGATCGGGAGATACGCTCTAT.

This clone turned up a few times. The gene names given are mouse names. The read finishes 1 residue shy of the CDR3 end, and the germline J gene is used to complete it. The chain is built from TRBV23 and TRBJ1-3; the table's D call TRBD1 went unverified against the DNA. The CDR3 consists of 15 residues. Germline values: CDR1 KGHTA, CDR2 FQNQQP. The part of the CDR3 DNA that was read is TGCTCCAGCAGTCCGACAGGGTATTCTGGAAATACGCTCTAT. It codes for CSSSPTGYSGNTLY. The CDR3 in full is CSSSPTGYSGNTLYF. Together with reference TRBV23 and TRBJ1-3, the CDR3 gives the full variable domain: DAAVTQKPRYLIKMKGQEAEMKCIPEKGHTAVFWYQQKQSKELKFLIYFQNQQPLDQIDMVKERFSAVCPSSSLCSLGIRTCEAEDSALYLCSSSPTGYSGNTLYFGEGSRLIVV.

As to this clone: Mouse germline and gene names are used. The CDR3 end is not reached by the read, which stops 1 residue before it; the germline J gene fills it in. The identical CDR3 is also encoded by other nucleotide sequences in the sample. The V call is TRBV3, the J call TRBJ2-4, with D tentatively TRBD1 (6 bases). Germline V CDR1 and CDR2: SNHLY, FYNGKV (reference sequence). This CDR3 has 15 residues. V was shortened by 0 bases and J by 0 bases, with 7 bases between the two germline ends. The CDR3 region is CASSLAGGSQNTLYF. The part of the CDR3 DNA that was read is TGTGCCAGCAGCTTAGCAGGGGGAAGTCAAAACACCTTGTAC.